This TCR beta chain is drawn from a study of OX40 agonist ivuxolimab in advanced cancers. Germline V gene sequence: CDR1 SGDLS, CDR2 YYNGEE. The CDR3 has 18 amino acids. V shed 6 bases and J shed 1 base, with 20 bases lying between them. The method was immunoSEQ multiplex PCR; TCRdb's version includes in-frame clones alone and lacks a portion of them. This sample yields roughly 80,000 clones, of which around 86% are seen a single time; roughly 5.8% belongs to the top ten. V is TRBV9 and J is TRBJ2-6, with D tentatively TRBD1 or TRBD2 (5 bases each). Sequencing used CD4+ or CD8+ T cells sorted from blood, obtained in a trial of the OX40 agonist ivuxolimab. This sequence originates from an adult with an advanced solid tumor such as melanoma, head and neck, liver or kidney cancer. The CDR3 region has the DNA TGTGCCAGCACGAGGGGTGTGGTGGTAACTTCTGGGGCCAACGTCCTGACTTTC. Residues: CASTRGVVVTSGANVLTF.